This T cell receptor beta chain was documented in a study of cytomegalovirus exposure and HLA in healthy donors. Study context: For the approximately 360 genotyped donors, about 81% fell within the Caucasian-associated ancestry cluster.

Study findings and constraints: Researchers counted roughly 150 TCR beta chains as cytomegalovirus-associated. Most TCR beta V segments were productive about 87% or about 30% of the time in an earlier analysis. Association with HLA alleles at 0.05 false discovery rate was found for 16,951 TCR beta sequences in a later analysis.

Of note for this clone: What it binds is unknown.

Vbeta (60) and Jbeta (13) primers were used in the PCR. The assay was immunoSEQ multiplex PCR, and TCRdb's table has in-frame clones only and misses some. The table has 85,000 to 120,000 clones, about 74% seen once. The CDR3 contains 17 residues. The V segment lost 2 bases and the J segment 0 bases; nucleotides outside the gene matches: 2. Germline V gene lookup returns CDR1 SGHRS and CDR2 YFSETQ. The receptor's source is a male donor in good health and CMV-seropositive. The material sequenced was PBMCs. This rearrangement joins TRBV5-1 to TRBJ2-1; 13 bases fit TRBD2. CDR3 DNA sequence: TGCGCCAGCAGCTTCGGGACTAGCGGGACCTCCTACAATGAGCAGTTCTTC. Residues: CASSFGTSGTSYNEQFF.